The 18 T cell receptor beta chains listed next were all sequenced from one sample in a study of human T cells and chemical hapten exposure (dated by TCRdb to the early 2020s). Libraries came from RACE. The sequencer was a NextSeq 500. The public sequencing data were trimmed at Q25 with fastp and processed into clonotypes with MiXCR by TCRdb, which kept only in-frame beta chains. Rows are unified per CDR3 protein, each entry keeping the most common DNA and genes. For this sample the table gives 85,000 or so distinct CDR3 sequences, of which 9.5% to 12% were detected only once. About 4.2% of the sample belongs to the ten largest clones. The sample's time point label, in plain terms: patch test 1, 2 weeks after DPC sensitization. This specimen's treatment or condition label, per the study, means: therapeutic diphenylcyclopropenone sensitization with weekly scalp DPC. Material: whole blood, obtained in connection with sensitization to the hapten diphenylcyclopropenone (DPC). Every receptor here comes from a woman aged 50 to 65 with alopecia areata. Some clones in this sample may be carry-over from other donors' samples.

The rearrangement links TRBV29-1 to TRBJ1-1; 10 nucleotides line up with TRBD1. The CDR3 consists of 13 residues. Losses at the gene ends were 3 bases for V and 4 bases for J; bases not matched to a gene: 2. Per germline, CDR1 SQVTM and CDR2 ANQGSEA. The CDR3 nucleotides are TGCAGCGTTGATGACAGGGGGCTCACTGAAGCTTTCTTT. Protein sequence: CSVDDRGLTEAFF.

This clonotype was found a few times. The rearrangement joins TRBV12-3 or TRBV12-4 to TRBJ2-3; D is unresolved. CDR3 length: 14 amino acids. Trimming stripped 3 bases from V and 3 bases from J, with 10 bases between. The CDR3 is CASSFPARTDTQYF. CDR3 DNA: TGTGCCAGCAGTTTCCCAGCGCGGACAGATACGCAGTATTTT.

This clonotype has a handful of counts. This chain joins TRBV27 and TRBJ1-1; D not certain. The CDR3 totals 14 residues. V gave up 0 bases and J gave up 8 bases, with 13 bases separating them. CDR1 MNHEY and CDR2 SMNVEV come from the germline V gene (reference sequence). The CDR3 reads CASSLSAGSSEAFF. DNA for the CDR3: TGTGCCAGCAGTTTATCGGCGGGATCGTCAGAAGCTTTCTTT.

There are a few counts of this clonotype. This sequence joins TRBV18 and TRBJ2-7; the match to TRBD2 covers 7 bases. The CDR3 runs to 15 residues. Germline assignment: CDR1 KGHSH and CDR2 LQKENI. V shed 6 bases and J 2 bases; nucleotides not matched to a gene: 10. The CDR3 here is CASSPLAGVAYEQYF. In DNA form, the CDR3 reads TGTGCCAGCTCGCCATTAGCGGGTGTAGCCTACGAGCAGTACTTC.

This chain joins TRBV29-1 and TRBJ1-3, with 8 bases identical to TRBD1. V gave up 4 bases and J gave up 4 bases; unmatched junction bases: 3. There are 13 residues in the CDR3. CDR1 and CDR2 (germline): SQVTM, ANQGSEA. In DNA form, the CDR3 reads TGCAGCGTTGGAGGGACAGGAGGAAACACCATATATTTT. Translated: CSVGGTGGNTIYF. The whole variable domain, filled in from reference TRBV29-1 and TRBJ1-3, reads SAVISQKPSRDICQRGTSLTIQCQVDSQVTMMFWYRQQPGQSLTLIATANQGSEATYESGFVIDKFPISRPNLTFSTLTVSNMSPEDSSIYLCSVGGTGGNTIYFGEGSWLTVV.

This clonotype was recorded many times. The CDR3 loop reads CASTPGRAGGRTGELFF. CDR3 bases: TGTGCCAGCACCCCAGGGCGAGCGGGAGGTCGTACCGGGGAGCTGTTTTTT. This rearrangement joins TRBV28 to TRBJ2-2; TRBD2 aligns across 9 bases. This CDR3 has 17 residues. With V trimmed by 7 bases and J by 5 bases, 14 bases remained unmatched. CDR1 is MDHEN, CDR2 SYDVKM, per germline.

The chain is built from TRBV10-3 and TRBJ1-2; D is possibly TRBD1 (5 bases). The germline V gene has CDR1 ENHRY and CDR2 SYGVKD. This CDR3 contains 13 residues. V was trimmed by 1 base and J by 7 bases, leaving 10 bases between them. The CDR3 protein is CAISELGVSGYTF. The CDR3, as DNA: TGTGCCATCAGTGAGTTAGGGGTTTCTGGCTACACCTTC.

V usage is TRBV30 and J usage is TRBJ2-3; D is ambiguous. The CDR3 is 15 amino acids. CDR1 is GTSNPN and CDR2 is SVGIG in the germline V gene (reference sequence). Trimming took 0 bases from V and 2 from J, leaving 12 bases between them. The CDR3 here is CAWSVSGRPTDTQYF. The CDR3 DNA follows: TGTGCCTGGAGTGTATCCGGAAGGCCCACAGATACGCAGTATTTT.

The DNA for the CDR3 is TGTGCCAGCAGCCGGACTGCTAGCACAGATACGCAGTATTTT. Amino acids: CASSRTASTDTQYF. The chain uses TRBV12-3 or TRBV12-4 and TRBJ2-3; D is possibly TRBD2 (5 bases). This CDR3 comprises 14 residues. Trimming pared 6 bases from V and 0 bases from J, leaving 10 bases between.

In its sample, this clonotype was seen a few times. This rearrangement joins TRBV25-1 to TRBJ2-1; D unresolved. This CDR3 is built from 14 residues. The germline V and J ends were trimmed by 3 bases and 0 bases, with 6 bases remaining between them. CDR1 is MGHDK and CDR2 is SYGVNS in the germline V gene. CDR3 sequence (DNA): TGTGCCAGCAGTGATTCGAGCTCCTACAATGAGCAGTTCTTC. Translation gives CASSDSSSYNEQFF.

This clonotype came up many times. The chain employs TRBV7-2 and TRBJ2-5; 7 bases match TRBD2. CDR1 is SGHTA and CDR2 is FQGNSA in the germline V gene. The CDR3 has 15 amino acids. The V segment lost 6 bases and the J segment 0 bases; nucleotides outside the gene matches: 7. The CDR3 loop is CASSRGSPHQETQYF. CDR3 DNA: TGTGCCAGCAGTCGCGGGAGTCCGCACCAAGAGACCCAGTACTTC.

In this sample, this clonotype turned up a few times. The V gene is TRBV7-2, the J gene TRBJ2-2, with D perhaps matching TRBD2 (6 bases). Trimming took 3 bases from V and 6 from J, leaving 14 bases between them. Germline-derived CDR1 and CDR2 are SGHTA and FQGNSA. The CDR3 consists of 15 residues. The CDR3 sequence is CASSLGQTRAGELFF. DNA of the CDR3: TGTGCCAGCAGCTTGGGTCAGACTAGGGCCGGGGAGCTGTTTTTT.

The gene calls are TRBV7-9 and TRBJ2-7; D is undetermined. The length of the CDR3 is 14 residues. The germline V gene encodes CDR1 SEHNR and CDR2 FQNEAQ (reference sequence). Trimming pared 5 bases from V and 3 bases from J, leaving 14 bases between. The CDR3 bases are TGTGCCAGCAGCCCCCCCTCGGTGGTCTACGAGCAGTACTTC. Translated, it gives CASSPPSVVYEQYF.

This clonotype has just a few counts. This sequence joins TRBV7-2 and TRBJ2-1; 15 bases are shared with TRBD2. Germline lookup yields CDR1 SGHTA and CDR2 FQGNSA. The CDR3 runs to 15 residues. J was trimmed by 10 bases and V by 5 bases; bases with no gene match: 6. CDR3 sequence reads: CASSPSGTSGREQFF. As DNA, the CDR3 is TGTGCCAGCAGCCCGTCCGGGACTAGCGGGAGGGAGCAGTTCTTC.

The chain combines TRBV10-2 with TRBJ2-1, with D unresolved. Germline loops: CDR1 WSHSY, CDR2 SAAADI. CDR3 length equals 13 residues. The germline V and J ends were trimmed by 6 bases and 4 bases, with 10 bases remaining between them. This CDR3 is CASRAGGYNEQFF. The CDR3 DNA reads TGCGCCAGCAGGGCCGGCGGTTACAATGAGCAGTTCTTC.

The gene calls are TRBV6-5 and TRBJ2-2; 9 bases map to TRBD1. This CDR3 is 16 amino acids long. Trimming removed 5 bases from V and 4 bases from J; junction bases left unmatched: 8. Germline lookup yields CDR1 MNHEY and CDR2 SVGAGI. This chain's CDR3 is CASSLQGALVTGELFF. The CDR3 DNA sequence: TGTGCCAGCAGTCTACAGGGGGCTTTGGTCACCGGGGAGCTGTTTTTT.

This clonotype has ten or more counts. CDR3 in amino acids: CASTGQGESEAFF. The DNA of the CDR3 is TGTGCCAGCACCGGACAGGGGGAGTCTGAAGCTTTCTTT. This chain connects TRBV7-9 to TRBJ1-1; 10 bases are a match to TRBD1. The CDR3 contains 13 residues. The V gene's germline CDR1 is SEHNR and CDR2 FQNEAQ (reference sequence). The J segment lost 6 bases and the V segment lost 7 bases, leaving 5 bases of the junction unmatched. The whole variable domain, remainder taken from reference TRBV7-9 and TRBJ1-1, is DTGVSQNPRHKITKRGQNVTFRCDPISEHNRLYWYRQTLGQGPEFLTYFQNEAQLEKSRLLSDRFSAERPKGSFSTLEIQRTEQGDSAMYLCASTGQGESEAFFGQGTRLTVV.

This clonotype was counted at least ten times. The CDR3 nucleotides read TGTGCCAGCAAACTCACAGGGGGCGCAGATACGCAGTATTTT. Translated: CASKLTGGADTQYF. The rearrangement joins TRBV28 to TRBJ2-3; 9 bases align to TRBD1. The CDR3 covers 14 residues. Looked up from germline, CDR1 is MDHEN and CDR2 is SYDVKM. After removal of 7 bases from V and 4 bases from J, the junction contained 6 bases not matched to a gene. The full variable domain, rest sourced from reference TRBV28 and TRBJ2-3, is DVKVTQSSRYLVKRTGEKVFLECVQDMDHENMFWYRQDPGLGLRLIYFSYDVKMKEKGDIPEGYSVSREKKERFSLILESASTNQTSMYLCASKLTGGADTQYFGPGTRLTVL.